The source of this T cell receptor (beta chain) is a study of OX40 agonist ivuxolimab in advanced cancers. Study summary: From about 23 to 85 years was the age range, with a mean of roughly 64 years, and over 70% were male.

The CDR3 covers 11 residues. Germline loops: CDR1 DFQATT, CDR2 SNEGSKA (reference sequence). About this clone itself: The antigen remains undetermined.

Notes on the study in general: Still undetermined is the antigen specificity of the expanded peripheral T cells. Averaging showed that CD8+ T cells had more expanded clones than CD4+ did.

TCRdb's copy holds only in-frame clones and misses some; the assay was immunoSEQ multiplex PCR. The top ten clones hold 1.5% to 2% of a sample with tens of thousands of clones, approximately 86% of them seen once. Sample: CD4+ or CD8+ T cells sorted from blood, taken in a trial of the OX40 agonist ivuxolimab. V and J are TRBV20-1 and TRBJ1-2; D is ambiguous. This receptor was taken from an adult with an advanced solid tumor such as melanoma, head and neck, liver or kidney cancer. DNA of the CDR3: TGCAGGACGGGTATACCCGATGGCTACACCTTC. This gives the protein CRTGIPDGYTF.